The 24 T cell receptor beta chains reported below all come from one sample, sequenced in a study of CD8+ T cells in alopecia areata. cDNA serving as the sequencing template came from extracted, reverse transcribed RNA. Assay: immunoSEQ multiplex PCR; the TCRdb copy retains only in-frame clones and omits some. The sample lists approximately 89,000 clones, 35% to 50% occurring once. The sample was CD4+ T cells sorted from blood. These receptors originate from a human donor with alopecia areata.

This clone was seen only a few times. The chain links TRBV18 to TRBJ2-1; tentatively, D is TRBD2 (6 bases). Looked up from germline, CDR1 is KGHSH and CDR2 is LQKENI. Trimming took 2 bases from V and 0 from J, leaving 11 bases between them. The CDR3 has 16 residues. CDR3 region: CASSPGGVTSYNEQFF. The CDR3 DNA reads TGTGCCAGCTCACCAGGAGGGGTGACCTCCTACAATGAGCAGTTCTTC.

In this sample, this clone turned up a few times. The chain carries TRBV27 and TRBJ2-7; D ambiguous. Germline assignment: CDR1 MNHEY and CDR2 SMNVEV (reference sequence). This CDR3 has 13 residues. Trimming pared 8 bases from V and 1 base from J, leaving 12 bases between. In DNA, the CDR3 is TGTGCCAGCGGCCCTGGGTGGTCCTACGAGCAGTACTTC. Translating it yields CASGPGWSYEQYF.

V gene TRBV29-1 combines with J gene TRBJ1-2; TRBD1 might be the D (6 bases). Germline loops: CDR1 SQVTM, CDR2 ANQGSEA. The CDR3 length is 12 residues. V was clipped by 2 bases and J by 3 bases, with 7 bases between them. This chain's CDR3 is CSVERGDYGYTF. CDR3 bases: TGCAGCGTTGAAAGGGGGGACTATGGCTACACCTTC.

This chain joins TRBV29-1 and TRBJ1-2; 7 bases are shared with TRBD1. Losses at the gene ends were 7 bases for V and 8 bases for J; bases not matched to a gene: 13. The CDR3 covers 13 residues. Germline CDR1 SQVTM, CDR2 ANQGSEA. The DNA of the CDR3 is TGCAGCGCCCAGACCCCAGGGGGGAAGGGCTACACCTTC. Translation gives CSAQTPGGKGYTF.

The CDR3: CASSSNNHGYTF. As DNA, the CDR3 is TGTGCCAGCAGTTCCAACAACCATGGCTACACCTTC. The chain has TRBV28 and TRBJ1-2, with D unclear. CDR1 is MDHEN, CDR2 SYDVKM, per germline. The CDR3 loop spans 12 amino acids. V shed 4 bases and J shed 6 bases, with 9 bases lying between them.

The sample holds a few counts of this clone. The V and J genes are TRBV29-1 and TRBJ2-3; D is unclear. This CDR3 is built from 13 residues. The V and J ends lost 1 base and 6 bases respectively, with 11 bases between them. Germline lookup yields CDR1 SQVTM and CDR2 ANQGSEA. CDR3 sequence: CSVEGRISDTQYF. CDR3 DNA: TGCAGCGTTGAAGGGCGGATCTCTGATACGCAGTATTTT.

This clone was counted between two and nine times. The J gene is TRBJ2-7, the V gene TRBV14; unclear D gene. Germline values: CDR1 SGHDN, CDR2 FVKESK. CDR3 size: 13 residues. Trimming cost V 0 bases and J 2 bases, with 5 bases left between them. In DNA, the CDR3 is TGTGCCAGCAGCCAAGATCTCCCCTACGAGCAGTACTTC. As protein: CASSQDLPYEQYF.

The chain uses TRBV5-1 and TRBJ2-3; tentative D call: TRBD1 (6 bases). CDR1 SGHRS and CDR2 YFSETQ come from the germline V gene. Trimming removed 4 bases from V and 6 bases from J, with 18 bases in between. The CDR3 covers 15 residues. The CDR3 loop is CASSIGTSPSDTQYF. The DNA for the CDR3 is TGCGCCAGCAGCATAGGGACATCCCCATCGGATACGCAGTATTTT.

The rearrangement uses TRBV29-1 and TRBJ2-7; maybe TRBD2 (6 bases). The V end was cut by 4 bases, the J end by 4 bases, with 14 bases between. This CDR3 has 13 amino acids. Germline CDR1 and CDR2: SQVTM and ANQGSEA. CDR3 protein: CSVGPPAGYEQYF. The CDR3 DNA sequence: TGCAGCGTTGGCCCTCCGGCGGGGTACGAGCAGTACTTC.

The chain is built from TRBV28 and TRBJ2-3, with 12 bases that match TRBD1. This CDR3 spans 16 amino acids. Germline CDR1 reads MDHEN; CDR2 reads SYDVKM. The V gene end was trimmed by 2 bases and the J gene end by 3 bases; junction bases not matched to a gene: 3. The CDR3 here is CASSLGTGGRTDTQYF. For the CDR3, the DNA is TGTGCCAGCAGTTTAGGGACAGGGGGCCGGACAGATACGCAGTATTTT. Supplemented by reference TRBV28 and TRBJ2-3, the full variable domain reads DVKVTQSSRYLVKRTGEKVFLECVQDMDHENMFWYRQDPGLGLRLIYFSYDVKMKEKGDIPEGYSVSREKKERFSLILESASTNQTSMYLCASSLGTGGRTDTQYFGPGTRLTVL.

The rearrangement links TRBV4-1 to TRBJ2-5; unclear D gene. The V end lost 3 bases, the J end lost 5 bases, and 4 bases lay between the germline ends. The germline gives CDR1 MGHRA, CDR2 YSYEKL. The CDR3 is 11 amino acids. The CDR3 nucleotides read TGCGCCAGCAGCCAGGACGAGACCCAGTACTTC. This translates into CASSQDETQYF.

The rearrangement uses TRBV6-5 and TRBJ2-7, with TRBD1 matching over 10 bases. Germline CDR1 reads MNHEY; CDR2 reads SVGAGI. The CDR3 sequence is 15 residues long. The V segment lost 8 bases and the J segment 5 bases; nucleotides outside the gene matches: 12. The chain's CDR3 is CASRILGQGSNEQYF. CDR3 coding DNA: TGTGCCAGCCGGATCTTGGGACAGGGGTCGAACGAGCAGTACTTC.

The chain carries TRBV2 and TRBJ2-5, with 9 bases aligning to TRBD1. This CDR3 comprises 14 residues. V trimming: 7 bases; J trimming: 1 base; junction bases outside the gene matches: 4. Germline loops: CDR1 SNHLY, CDR2 FYNNEI. CDR3 loop: CASTMGQGQETQYF. The CDR3 DNA is TGTGCCAGCACCATGGGACAGGGCCAAGAGACCCAGTACTTC.

This clone has just a few counts. The chain links TRBV4-1 to TRBJ2-7; D tentatively reads TRBD1 or TRBD2 (5 bases each). The germline V gene has CDR1 MGHRA and CDR2 YSYEKL. This CDR3 is built from 17 residues. V lost 0 bases and J 2 bases, leaving 17 bases between the germline ends. CDR3 bases: TGCGCCAGCAGCCAAGATGGGATTCGGGGCCTTACCTACGAGCAGTACTTC. Its translation: CASSQDGIRGLTYEQYF.

The CDR3 DNA reads TGCAGCGTTCGGCAGGGATTCACCGGGGAGCTGTTTTTT. Translation gives CSVRQGFTGELFF. The chain has TRBV29-1 and TRBJ2-2; D possibly corresponds to TRBD1 (5 bases). The CDR3 is made up of 13 amino acids. The germline V gene encodes CDR1 SQVTM and CDR2 ANQGSEA. The V end was cut by 5 bases, the J end by 4 bases, with 11 bases between.

The chain couples TRBV30 to TRBJ2-2, with D perhaps TRBD2 (5 bases). Between the trimmed V and J ends, which lost 5 bases and 4 bases, there was a span of 14 bases. The CDR3 is made up of 14 amino acids. CDR1 is GTSNPN, CDR2 SVGIG, per germline (reference sequence). The CDR3 nucleotides read TGTGCCTGGGCAAGAGAGCGGATCACCGGGGAGCTGTTTTTT. Translated, it gives CAWARERITGELFF.

This clone has more than one count but fewer than ten. The chain is built from TRBV7-9 and TRBJ2-1, with D possibly matching TRBD2 (6 bases). V lost 5 bases to trimming and J lost 0 bases, with 8 bases between them. This CDR3 is 14 amino acids long. Germline-derived CDR1 and CDR2 are SEHNR and FQNEAQ (reference sequence). Here the CDR3 DNA reads TGTGCCAGCAGCCGGGACTTCTCCTACAATGAGCAGTTCTTC. Translating it yields CASSRDFSYNEQFF.

The V and J genes are TRBV28 and TRBJ2-3; 11 bases align to TRBD2. In germline, CDR1 is MDHEN, CDR2 SYDVKM. The CDR3 is made up of 16 amino acids. The J segment lost 0 bases and the V segment lost 11 bases, leaving 10 bases of the junction unmatched. CDR3 sequence reads: CASGGSGGVSTDTQYF. The DNA for the CDR3 is TGTGCCTCCGGCGGTAGCGGGGGGGTTAGCACAGATACGCAGTATTTT.

This clone has only a few counts. The V gene is TRBV29-1, the J gene TRBJ1-4; 9 bases line up with TRBD1. CDR3 size: 13 residues. Germline trimming cut 7 bases from V and 8 bases from J; bases unmatched to any gene: 8. CDR1 and CDR2 (germline): SQVTM, ANQGSEA. CDR3 bases: TGCAGCGCCGCCGGGACAGGGATCGAAAAACTGTTTTTT. It codes for CSAAGTGIEKLFF.

This clone was counted a few times. The chain employs TRBV29-1 and TRBJ1-6; 7 bases map to TRBD1. The CDR3 consists of 13 residues. Looked up from germline, CDR1 is SQVTM and CDR2 is ANQGSEA. With V trimmed by 6 bases and J by 7 bases, 6 bases remained unmatched. This CDR3 reads CSVARDSNSPLHF. DNA of the CDR3: TGCAGCGTAGCCCGGGACAGCAATTCACCCCTCCACTTT.

This clone occurred a few times. The V and J genes are TRBV5-1 and TRBJ2-3; TRBD1 matches at 12 bases. The length of the CDR3 is 16 residues. Germline V lookup: CDR1 SGHRS, CDR2 YFSETQ. V shed 4 bases, J shed 2 bases, and the junction held 5 bases outside the gene matches. The CDR3 loop reads CASSQGTGGSTDTQYF. The CDR3 nucleotides read TGCGCCAGCAGCCAAGGGACAGGGGGCTCCACAGATACGCAGTATTTT.

The J gene is TRBJ1-5, the V gene TRBV27; TRBD1 agrees at 7 bases. Germline V gene sequence: CDR1 MNHEY, CDR2 SMNVEV (reference sequence). This CDR3 spans 14 amino acids. V lost 4 bases and J lost 6; bases outside the gene matches: 6. The CDR3 DNA follows: TGTGCCAGCAGTTGGCGACAGGGTGGTCAGCCCCAGCATTTT. Amino acids: CASSWRQGGQPQHF.

There are a few counts of this clone. The chain employs TRBV7-2 and TRBJ2-1, with D possibly matching TRBD2 (6 bases). The CDR3 loop spans 15 amino acids. The V gene's germline CDR1 is SGHTA and CDR2 FQGNSA. V lost 7 bases and J 0 bases, leaving 13 bases between the germline ends. CDR3 amino acids: CASTAGLSSYNEQFF. CDR3 in DNA: TGTGCCAGCACCGCGGGACTCAGCTCCTACAATGAGCAGTTCTTC.

The chain carries TRBV30 and TRBJ1-1; the match to TRBD1 covers 8 bases. V shed 0 bases and J 11 bases; nucleotides not matched to a gene: 14. Per germline, CDR1 GTSNPN and CDR2 SVGIG (reference sequence). This CDR3 spans 15 amino acids. CDR3 amino acids: CAWSVPATGAGGAFF. The CDR3 coding sequence is TGTGCCTGGAGTGTTCCCGCGACAGGGGCGGGTGGTGCTTTCTTT.